Below, 20 T cell receptor beta chains from the same sample are listed, as sequenced in a study of graft-versus-host responses after intestinal transplantation. These receptors are not linked to any known antigen. Sequencing used immunoSEQ multiplex PCR; TCRdb keeps in-frame clones, though not all of them. The sample lists around 31,000 clones; about 80% were seen once. The material was unstimulated CD8+ T cells sorted from spleen or lymph node cells, obtained before intestinal transplant. These receptors all come from a human donor who received an intestinal transplant.

This chain links TRBV7-9 with TRBJ1-5; 8 positions agree with TRBD1. The CDR3 has 14 amino acids. In germline, CDR1 is SEHNR, CDR2 FQNEAQ (reference sequence). Trimming removed 1 base from V and 9 bases from J; junction bases left unmatched: 5. The CDR3 protein is CASSLGAGGAPQHF. CDR3 bases: TGTGCCAGCAGCTTAGGGGCAGGGGGCGCGCCCCAGCATTTT. The full variable domain, its missing parts supplied by reference TRBV7-9 and TRBJ1-5, is DTGVSQNPRHKITKRGQNVTFRCDPISEHNRLYWYRQTLGQGPEFLTYFQNEAQLEKSRLLSDRFSAERPKGSFSTLEIQRTEQGDSAMYLCASSLGAGGAPQHFGDGTRLSIL.

The chain carries TRBV7-9 and TRBJ2-7, with 8 bases identical to TRBD1. The CDR3 is 15 amino acids. Germline CDR1 reads SEHNR; CDR2 reads FQNEAQ (reference sequence). J gave up 3 bases and V 1 base, and 5 bases lay outside the gene matches. This CDR3 reads CASSLGQGAVYEQYF. CDR3 nucleotide sequence: TGTGCCAGCAGCTTAGGGCAGGGGGCCGTCTACGAGCAGTACTTC.

The chain couples TRBV11-2 to TRBJ2-3; D might be TRBD1 (6 bases). The CDR3 is made up of 18 amino acids. Germline V gives CDR1 SGHAT, CDR2 FQNNGV. Trimming removed 2 bases at V and 2 bases at J, with 20 bases between. The CDR3 DNA follows: TGTGCCAGCAGCTTACCCCCTCGTAGGGACACTTACACAGATACGCAGTATTTT. It yields the protein CASSLPPRRDTYTDTQYF.

The CDR3 coding sequence is TGTGCCAGCCCGAGCTCCTACAATGAGCAGTTCTTC. Amino acids: CASPSSYNEQFF. The J gene is TRBJ2-1, the V gene TRBV2; D not resolved. V lost 8 bases and J 0 bases, leaving 5 bases between the germline ends. From germline, CDR1 is SNHLY and CDR2 FYNNEI. The CDR3 loop spans 12 amino acids.

The chain recombines TRBV6-1 with TRBJ2-7; no definite D call. V lost 3 bases to trimming and J lost 1 base, with 4 bases between them. The CDR3 has 12 residues. The germline V gene encodes CDR1 MNHNS and CDR2 SASEGT. The CDR3 DNA reads TGTGCCAGCAGTGATCATTCCTACGAGCAGTACTTC. Encoded protein: CASSDHSYEQYF.

This chain connects TRBV5-1 to TRBJ2-7; 12 nucleotides align to TRBD2. The V gene end was trimmed by 3 bases and the J gene end by 2 bases; junction bases not matched to a gene: 3. Germline V gene data show CDR1 as SGHRS and CDR2 as YFSETQ. The CDR3 runs 15 residues. The CDR3 sequence is CASSWTSGATYEQYF. The CDR3 DNA sequence: TGCGCCAGCAGCTGGACTAGCGGGGCGACCTACGAGCAGTACTTC. Filled out from reference TRBV5-1 and TRBJ2-7, the complete variable domain reads KAGVTQTPRYLIKTRGQQVTLSCSPISGHRSVSWYQQTPGQGLQFLFEYFSETQRNKGNFPGRFSGRQFSNSRSEMNVSTLELGDSALYLCASSWTSGATYEQYFGPGTRLTVT.

V and J are TRBV10-3 and TRBJ2-3; the D is unclear. Trimming shortened V by 7 bases and J by 2 bases, and 10 bases separated the two germline ends. Looked up from germline, CDR1 is ENHRY and CDR2 is SYGVKD. The CDR3 extends over 13 amino acids. CDR3 nucleotides: TGTGCCATCATGACACCAAACACAGATACGCAGTATTTT. Residues: CAIMTPNTDTQYF.

This clone has a single count. This rearrangement joins TRBV7-9 to TRBJ1-4, with 10 nucleotides matching TRBD1. Germline lookup yields CDR1 SEHNR and CDR2 FQNEAQ (reference sequence). The CDR3 totals 16 residues. With V trimmed by 5 bases and J by 6 bases, 9 bases remained unmatched. CDR3 in DNA: TGTGCCAGCAGCCTACCGACCGGGACAGGGGATGAAAAACTGTTTTTT. This gives the protein CASSLPTGTGDEKLFF. Full variable domain (rest looked up from reference TRBV7-9 and TRBJ1-4): DTGVSQNPRHKITKRGQNVTFRCDPISEHNRLYWYRQTLGQGPEFLTYFQNEAQLEKSRLLSDRFSAERPKGSFSTLEIQRTEQGDSAMYLCASSLPTGTGDEKLFFGSGTQLSVL.

The rearrangement links TRBV19 to TRBJ2-2, with TRBD2 matching over 8 bases. Trimming took 5 bases from V and 5 from J; bases not matched to a gene: 7. Germline assignment: CDR1 LNHDA and CDR2 SQIVND (reference sequence). The CDR3 runs to 15 residues. CDR3 amino acids: CASSPRGGRTGELFF. In DNA, the CDR3 is TGTGCCAGTAGTCCCCGGGGGGGCCGTACCGGGGAGCTGTTTTTT. The complete variable domain, with remaining parts taken from reference TRBV19 and TRBJ2-2, reads DGGITQSPKYLFRKEGQNVTLSCEQNLNHDAMYWYRQDPGQGLRLIYYSQIVNDFQKGDIAEGYSVSREKKESFPLTVTSAQKNPTAFYLCASSPRGGRTGELFFGEGSRLTVL.

The CDR3 nucleotides are TGCGCCAGCAGTCAAGGGACAGGGGAAAACAATGAGCAGTTCTTC. Its translation: CASSQGTGENNEQFF. The chain uses TRBV23-1 and TRBJ2-1; TRBD1 matches 10 bases. TRBV23-1 falls under the ORF class, with uncertain function. CDR3 length equals 15 residues. Trimming at V came to 2 bases and at J to 5 bases, leaving 3 bases not matched to a gene.

This clone counts as medium-sized. The chain is built from TRBV5-8 and TRBJ1-6; D is undetermined. The CDR3 loop spans 16 amino acids. Looked up from germline, CDR1 is SGHTS and CDR2 is YDEGEE. Deletions cut 5 bases from V and 7 bases from J, with 19 bases between. CDR3 amino acids: CASSPSGFTTNSPLHF. The CDR3 coding sequence is TGTGCCAGCAGTCCGAGCGGGTTTACAACCAATTCACCCCTCCACTTT.

In its sample, this clone was seen a few times. The chain joins TRBV6-5 to TRBJ2-7; TRBD2 matches 7 bases. Per the germline V gene, CDR1 is MNHEY and CDR2 is SVGAGI. This CDR3 has 14 residues. J gave up 0 bases and V 8 bases, and 7 bases lay outside the gene matches. The CDR3 DNA follows: TGTGCCAGCTACTCCGGGACTAACTCCTACGAGCAGTACTTC. Its protein is CASYSGTNSYEQYF.

This chain uses TRBV5-1 with TRBJ2-7; unclear D gene. Trimming removed 0 bases from V and 3 bases from J, with 7 bases in between. The CDR3 is made up of 13 amino acids. The germline V gene has CDR1 SGHRS and CDR2 YFSETQ. As DNA, the CDR3 is TGCGCCAGCAGCTTGGCCGCCAGCTACGAGCAGTACTTC. As protein: CASSLAASYEQYF.

This clone appeared once. CDR3 residues: CASSLAGGVEAFF. CDR3 bases: TGTGCCAGCAGCTTGGCGGGGGGGGTGGAGGCTTTCTTT. V is TRBV5-4 and J is TRBJ1-1; D perhaps matches TRBD1 (5 bases). The CDR3 extends over 13 amino acids. Trimming pared 0 bases from V and 11 bases from J, leaving 14 bases between. Germline V gene lookup returns CDR1 SGHNT and CDR2 YYREEE (reference sequence).

This chain links TRBV5-1 with TRBJ1-4; TRBD1 matches at 9 bases. Per germline, CDR1 SGHRS and CDR2 YFSETQ. The CDR3 spans 13 residues. The trim removed 5 bases at V and 9 bases at J, leaving 5 bases unmatched. The CDR3 sequence: CASRGTGRKKLFF. The CDR3 DNA reads as TGCGCCAGCAGAGGGACAGGGAGAAAAAAACTGTTTTTT. Full variable domain (remainder filled in from reference TRBV5-1 and TRBJ1-4): KAGVTQTPRYLIKTRGQQVTLSCSPISGHRSVSWYQQTPGQGLQFLFEYFSETQRNKGNFPGRFSGRQFSNSRSEMNVSTLELGDSALYLCASRGTGRKKLFFGSGTQLSVL.

This clone was seen only a few times. The chain is built from TRBV30 and TRBJ1-1; no clear D. CDR1 is GTSNPN and CDR2 is SVGIG in the germline V gene (reference sequence). V lost 7 bases and J 5 bases, leaving 14 bases between the germline ends. The CDR3 covers 12 residues. CDR3 DNA sequence: TGTGCCTTGCGGGATCTGGGGACTGAAGCTTTCTTT. Its protein is CALRDLGTEAFF.

The chain recombines TRBV5-1 with TRBJ2-7; D may be TRBD2 (6 bases). The CDR3 extends over 14 amino acids. V shed 2 bases and J shed 2 bases, with 11 bases lying between them. Germline V gene sequence: CDR1 SGHRS, CDR2 YFSETQ. In DNA form, the CDR3 reads TGCGCCAGCAGCTTCGGGACTGTACCCTACGAGCAGTACTTC. This encodes CASSFGTVPYEQYF.

In this sample, this clone turned up once. The rearrangement joins TRBV15 to TRBJ2-1, with 7 bases that match TRBD2. Per the germline V gene, CDR1 is LNHNV and CDR2 is YYDKDF (reference sequence). CDR3 length: 13 residues. Losses at the gene ends were 3 bases for V and 7 bases for J; bases not matched to a gene: 3. The CDR3 loop reads CATSRTSLNEQFF. DNA of the CDR3: TGTGCCACCAGCAGGACTAGCCTGAATGAGCAGTTCTTC.

This clone occurred once. The V gene is TRBV7-6, the J gene TRBJ2-7; D is possibly TRBD2 (6 bases). The germline V and J ends were trimmed by 4 bases and 2 bases, with 9 bases remaining between them. Per the germline V gene, CDR1 is SGHVS and CDR2 is FNYEAQ. This CDR3 has 13 residues. In DNA, the CDR3 is TGTGCCAGCAGCTCGGGACTCACCTACGAGCAGTACTTC. This sequence encodes CASSSGLTYEQYF.

This clone appeared once. The rearrangement links TRBV5-1 to TRBJ2-1; 8 bases align to TRBD2. Germline trimming cut 5 bases from V and 3 bases from J; bases unmatched to any gene: 10. This CDR3 has 16 amino acids. The germline gives CDR1 SGHRS, CDR2 YFSETQ. For the CDR3, the DNA is TGCGCCAGCAGGACAACCACGGGGGGGGGCTACAATGAGCAGTTCTTC. The encoded protein is CASRTTTGGGYNEQFF. Full variable domain (outside the CDR3, taken from reference TRBV5-1 and TRBJ2-1): KAGVTQTPRYLIKTRGQQVTLSCSPISGHRSVSWYQQTPGQGLQFLFEYFSETQRNKGNFPGRFSGRQFSNSRSEMNVSTLELGDSALYLCASRTTTGGGYNEQFFGPGTRLTVL.